The clone carrying this T cell receptor beta chain was detected once. What it binds is unknown. Measured with immunoSEQ multiplex PCR; TCRdb has only the in-frame clones, and not every one. The profile shows approximately 86,000 clones, 80% to 90% of them singletons. Germline V lookup: CDR1 SEHNR, CDR2 FQNEAQ (reference sequence). The length of the CDR3 is 16 residues. After removal of 7 bases from V and 1 base from J, the junction contained 10 bases not matched to a gene. The sample originates from a study of identifying expanded T cells in peripheral blood. Study-wide results and limits: Variance in clone template counts between approximately two-week samples significantly increased with total template count across all healthy donors. Differentially abundant clones: about 1.2 between replicates, roughly 16 at around 2 weeks, roughly 18 at four.

The sequence was obtained from a person between 18 and 70 years old in good health. The sequencing sample was made of blood. The V gene is TRBV7-9, the J gene TRBJ2-3, with 8 bases matching TRBD2. DNA for the CDR3: TGTGCCAGCACCATTCAGCGGGGGAGGGGCACAGATACGCAGTATTTT. Translating gives CASTIQRGRGTDTQYF.